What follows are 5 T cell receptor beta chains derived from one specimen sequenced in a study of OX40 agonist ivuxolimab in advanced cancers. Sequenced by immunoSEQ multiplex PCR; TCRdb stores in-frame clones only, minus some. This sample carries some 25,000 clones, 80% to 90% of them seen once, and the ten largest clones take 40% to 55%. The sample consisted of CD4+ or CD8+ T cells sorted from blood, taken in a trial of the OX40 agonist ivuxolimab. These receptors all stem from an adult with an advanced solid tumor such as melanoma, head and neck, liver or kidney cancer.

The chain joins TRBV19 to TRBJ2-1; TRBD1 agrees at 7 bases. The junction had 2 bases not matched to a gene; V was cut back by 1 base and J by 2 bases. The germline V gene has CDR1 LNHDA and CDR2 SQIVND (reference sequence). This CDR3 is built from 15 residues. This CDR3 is CASSIGGTAYNEQFF. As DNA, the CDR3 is TGTGCCAGTAGTATAGGAGGGACAGCCTACAATGAGCAGTTCTTC.

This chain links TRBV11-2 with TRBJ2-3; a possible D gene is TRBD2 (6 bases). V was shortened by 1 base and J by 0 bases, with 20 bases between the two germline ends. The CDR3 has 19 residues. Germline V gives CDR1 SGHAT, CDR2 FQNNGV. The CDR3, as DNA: TGTGCCAGCAGCTTAGTTGAGGCGCAGGCGGGGATAAGCACAGATACGCAGTATTTT. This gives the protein CASSLVEAQAGISTDTQYF.

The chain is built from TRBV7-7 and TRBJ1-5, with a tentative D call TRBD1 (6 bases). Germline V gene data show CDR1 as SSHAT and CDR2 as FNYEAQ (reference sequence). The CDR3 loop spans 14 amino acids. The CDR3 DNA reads TGTGCTACCCCACAGGGCGCACTTAGTCAGCCCCAGCATTTT. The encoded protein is CATPQGALSQPQHF.

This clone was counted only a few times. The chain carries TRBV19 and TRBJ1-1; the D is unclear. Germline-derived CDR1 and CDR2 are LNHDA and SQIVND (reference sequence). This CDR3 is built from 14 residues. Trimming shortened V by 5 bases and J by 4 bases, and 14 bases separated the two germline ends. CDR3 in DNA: TGTGCCAGTAGTGACTCGGGCTTCAGCACTGAAGCTTTCTTT. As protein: CASSDSGFSTEAFF.

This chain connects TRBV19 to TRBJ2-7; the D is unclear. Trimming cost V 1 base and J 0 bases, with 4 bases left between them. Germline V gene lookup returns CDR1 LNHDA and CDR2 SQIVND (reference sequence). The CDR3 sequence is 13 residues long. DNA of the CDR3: TGTGCCAGTAGTATAGCCTTCTCCTACGAGCAGTACTTC. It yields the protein CASSIAFSYEQYF.